Shown below are 19 T cell receptor beta chains from a single sample sequenced in a study of T cells after yellow fever vaccination. Each CDR3 protein is one row after TCRdb ran MiXCR on the 5' RACE reads. The sample carries about 340,000 distinct CDR3 sequences, approximately 4.2% recorded once. Specimen: PBMCs, collected 5 days after the yellow fever booster vaccination. The receptors stem from a man aged 18 to 30 who received the YFV17D yellow fever vaccine.

The gene calls are TRBV21-1 and TRBJ1-5. TRBV21-1 is assigned pseudogene status. This CDR3 is built from 11 residues. In DNA, the CDR3 is TGTGCCAGCAGCAAAGATCAGCCCCAGCATTTT. It codes for CASSKDQPQHF.

In this sample, this clonotype turned up a few times. This chain joins TRBV5-6 and TRBJ2-7; no firm D call. The CDR3 totals 12 residues. V lost 2 bases to trimming and J lost 7 bases, with 10 bases between them. Germline V gives CDR1 SGHDT, CDR2 YYEEEE. The CDR3 nucleotides are TGTGCCAGCAGCTTCGTCCCCGGGGAGCAGTACTTC. Translation gives CASSFVPGEQYF. Looking up the rest from reference TRBV5-6 and TRBJ2-7 gives the full variable domain: DAGVTQSPTHLIKTRGQQVTLRCSPKSGHDTVSWYQQALGQGPQFIFQYYEEEERQRGNFPDRFSGHQFPNYSSELNVNALLLGDSALYLCASSFVPGEQYFGPGTRLTVT.

V gene TRBV5-1 combines with J gene TRBJ2-7; D is perhaps TRBD1 (6 bases). This CDR3 has 13 amino acids. The V gene's germline CDR1 is SGHRS and CDR2 YFSETQ. V was pared by 3 bases and J by 7 bases, with 14 bases between. The CDR3 nucleotides are TGCGCCAGCAGCTGGGATCGAGGGGGAGAGCAGTACGTC. Its translation is CASSWDRGGEQYV.

In this sample, this clonotype turned up a few times. The chain recombines TRBV18 with TRBJ2-1; D is unclear. CDR3 length equals 15 residues. Trimming left V 2 bases short and J 3 bases short, with 11 bases between. Germline V gene data show CDR1 as KGHSH and CDR2 as LQKENI. The CDR3 DNA sequence: TGTGCCAGCTCACCAGAGGATTCAGACTACAATGAGCAGTTCTTC. It codes for CASSPEDSDYNEQFF.

In this sample, this clonotype turned up a few times. The rearrangement joins TRBV3-1 to TRBJ2-5; weak D call: TRBD2 (7 bases). The germline CDR1 and CDR2 sequences are LGHDT and YNNKEL (reference sequence). The CDR3 has 13 residues. V lost 0 bases and J 9 bases, leaving 11 bases between the germline ends. The DNA of the CDR3 is TGTGCCAGCAGCCAAGATCGAGGGGGGGCCCAGTACTTC. As protein: CASSQDRGGAQYF.

This clonotype was seen at least ten times. This chain links TRBV7-3 with TRBJ2-1, with a possible D match to TRBD1 (6 bases). The length of the CDR3 is 13 residues. Germline values: CDR1 SGHTA, CDR2 FQGTGA. V gave up 0 bases and J gave up 8 bases, with 8 bases separating them. Written as DNA, the CDR3 is TGTGCCAGCAGCTTAACGGCAGGGGATGAGCAGTTCTTC. Translating gives CASSLTAGDEQFF.

This clonotype was detected ten times or more. The chain carries TRBV7-6 and TRBJ2-7; no firm D call. Germline lookup yields CDR1 SGHVS and CDR2 FNYEAQ. Between the trimmed V and J ends, which lost 5 bases and 0 bases, there was a span of 14 bases. This CDR3 has 15 residues. The CDR3, as DNA: TGTGCCAGCAGCCAACTAATAGACGGCTCCTACGAGCAGTACTTC. Translated, it gives CASSQLIDGSYEQYF.

The sample holds a few counts of this clonotype. The chain carries TRBV5-1 and TRBJ2-5, with 10 nucleotides matching TRBD2. CDR1 is SGHRS and CDR2 is YFSETQ in the germline V gene. V lost 0 bases to trimming and J lost 3 bases; unmatched junction nucleotides: 5. CDR3 length equals 16 residues. CDR3 DNA: TGCGCCAGCAGCTTGGGAGCGGGGGGGTCGGAAGAGACCCAGTACTTC. Translated, it gives CASSLGAGGSEETQYF. Combining the CDR3 with reference TRBV5-1 and TRBJ2-5 gives the whole variable domain KAGVTQTPRYLIKTRGQQVTLSCSPISGHRSVSWYQQTPGQGLQFLFEYFSETQRNKGNFPGRFSGRQFSNSRSEMNVSTLELGDSALYLCASSLGAGGSEETQYFGPGTRLLVL.

The table lists this clonotype with a few counts. J is TRBJ2-5 and V is TRBV5-1, with D perhaps given as TRBD1 or TRBD2 (5 bases each). CDR1 and CDR2 (germline): SGHRS, YFSETQ. This CDR3 spans 13 amino acids. V was pared by 4 bases and J by 2 bases, with 9 bases between. As DNA, the CDR3 is TGCGCCAGCAGCATGGGACCACAAGAGACCCAGTACTTC. This translates into CASSMGPQETQYF.

This clonotype was picked up many times. The chain is built from TRBV18 and TRBJ2-5; D remains ambiguous. The V gene lost 0 bases and the J gene lost 5 bases, with 7 bases spanning the gap. Germline CDR1 and CDR2: KGHSH and LQKENI. The CDR3 has 13 residues. DNA for the CDR3: TGTGCCAGCTCACCACCGGGAATGGAGACCCAGTACTTC. Translated, it gives CASSPPGMETQYF.

There are a few counts of this clonotype. This sequence joins TRBV5-1 and TRBJ2-7; maybe TRBD1 (6 bases). V lost 0 bases and J lost 2, with 12 bases in between. The CDR3 length is 15 residues. Germline V CDR1 and CDR2: SGHRS, YFSETQ. CDR3 nucleotide sequence: TGCGCCAGCAGCTTGGGGGGGCCCGCTCCCTACGAGCAGTACGTC. Translating gives CASSLGGPAPYEQYV.

The rearrangement joins TRBV6-2 or TRBV6-3 to TRBJ2-1; D perhaps matches TRBD2 (6 bases). The germline gives CDR1 MNHEY, CDR2 SVGEGT. CDR3 length: 17 residues. V lost 4 bases and J 0 bases, leaving 16 bases between the germline ends. The CDR3 DNA reads as TGTGCCAGCAGTTCTCCCCCCGGGACTTTCTCCTACAATGAGCAGTTCTTC. It yields the protein CASSSPPGTFSYNEQFF.

This clonotype was found many times. The gene calls are TRBV7-9 and TRBJ2-3; the D gene is possibly TRBD1 (6 bases). Trimming shortened V by 5 bases and J by 0 bases, and 15 bases separated the two germline ends. This CDR3 has 16 amino acids. CDR1 and CDR2 from the germline V gene are SEHNR and FQNEAQ (reference sequence). CDR3 region: CASSQPPGASTDTQYF. CDR3 bases: TGTGCCAGCAGCCAGCCACCAGGGGCTAGCACAGATACGCAGTATTTT.

The rearrangement links TRBV6-5 to TRBJ1-5; TRBD1 agrees at 7 bases. The V and J ends lost 6 bases and 7 bases, in that order; junction bases with no gene match: 9. The CDR3 has 14 amino acids. The germline V gene has CDR1 MNHEY and CDR2 SVGAGI. The CDR3 spells CASSSTGARQPQHF. The CDR3 DNA reads TGTGCCAGCAGCTCCACAGGGGCACGGCAGCCCCAGCATTTT.

V gene TRBV29-1 combines with J gene TRBJ2-3, with D hard to call. The germline V and J ends were trimmed by 7 bases and 4 bases, with 9 bases remaining between them. CDR1 SQVTM and CDR2 ANQGSEA come from the germline V gene. The CDR3 extends over 11 amino acids. The CDR3 region is CSAPRADTQYF. The CDR3 region has the DNA TGCAGCGCACCTCGGGCAGATACGCAGTATTTT.

This clonotype was seen more than once but under ten times. The chain joins TRBV18 to TRBJ2-3, with D possibly matching TRBD1 (6 bases). The germline V and J ends were trimmed by 3 bases and 14 bases, with 21 bases remaining between them. Germline-derived CDR1 and CDR2 are KGHSH and LQKENI. CDR3 length: 14 amino acids. CDR3 nucleotides: TGTGCCAGCTCACCCCGGGACATTGGAGATACTTTGTATTTT. Translation: CASSPRDIGDTLYF.

The V and J genes are TRBV9 and TRBJ2-5, with TRBD2 as a possible D gene (5 bases). CDR1 SGDLS and CDR2 YYNGEE come from the germline V gene. The CDR3 sequence is 14 residues long. Trimming took 3 bases from V and 11 from J, leaving 20 bases between them. The CDR3 sequence: CASSAHQETIKQYF. The CDR3, as DNA: TGTGCCAGCAGCGCCCACCAAGAGACTATAAAGCAGTACTTC.

This clonotype was seen only a few times. The rearrangement links TRBV20-1 to TRBJ1-2; D unclear. The CDR3 spans 14 residues. Trimming pared 7 bases from V and 4 bases from J, leaving 19 bases between. CDR1 is DFQATT and CDR2 is SNEGSKA in the germline V gene (reference sequence). CDR3 nucleotides: TGCAGTGGGAAGCAGGACCTAAATGGCTATGGCTACACCTTC. Translated: CSGKQDLNGYGYTF.

The chain links TRBV9 to TRBJ1-1; 12 bases match TRBD1. This CDR3 spans 15 amino acids. Trimming cost V 5 bases and J 3 bases; bases outside gene matches: 5. The germline CDR1 and CDR2 sequences are SGDLS and YYNGEE. The CDR3 region has the DNA TGTGCCAGCAGACGGGACAGGGGGCCGGACACTGAAGCTTTCTTT. Its protein is CASRRDRGPDTEAFF.